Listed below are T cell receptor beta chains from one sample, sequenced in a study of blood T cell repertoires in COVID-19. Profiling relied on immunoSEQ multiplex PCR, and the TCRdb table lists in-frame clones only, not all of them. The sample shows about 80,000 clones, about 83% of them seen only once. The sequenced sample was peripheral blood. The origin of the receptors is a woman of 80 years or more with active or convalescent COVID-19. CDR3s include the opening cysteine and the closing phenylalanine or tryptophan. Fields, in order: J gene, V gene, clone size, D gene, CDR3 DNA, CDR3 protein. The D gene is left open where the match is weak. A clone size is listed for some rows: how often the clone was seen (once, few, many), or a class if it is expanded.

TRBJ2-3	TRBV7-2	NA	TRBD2	TGTGCCAGCAGCTGGGCTAGCGGGGGTGGCACAGATACGCAGTATTTT	CASSWASGGGTDTQYF
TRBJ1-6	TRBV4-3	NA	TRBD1	TGCGCCAGCAGCCAAGAAGGGACAGCGTATAATTCACCCCTCCACTTT	CASSQEGTAYNSPLHF
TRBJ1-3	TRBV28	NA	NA	TGTGCCAGCAGAGAGACAACTTTCTCTGGAAACACCATATATTTT	CASRETTFSGNTIYF
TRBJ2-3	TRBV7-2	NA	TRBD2	TGTGCCAGCAGCTCGACTAGCGGGAGGACGGGTACGCAGTATTTT	CASSSTSGRTGTQYF
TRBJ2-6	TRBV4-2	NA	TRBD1	TGTGCCAGCAGCCCCAAGGGGACGGGACAGGGATTTGGGGCCAACGTCCTGACTTTC	CASSPKGTGQGFGANVLTF
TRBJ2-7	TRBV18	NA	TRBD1	TGTGCCAGCTCACCGCAGGGGGTATACGAGCAGTACTTC	CASSPQGVYEQYF
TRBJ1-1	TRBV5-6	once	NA	TGTGCCAGCACCCCTTGGGGGACACAGAACACTGAAGCTTTCTTT	CASTPWGTQNTEAFF
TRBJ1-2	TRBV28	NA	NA	TGTGCCAGCACCTCGGGGGGGAGTAACTATGGCTACACCTTC	CASTSGGSNYGYTF
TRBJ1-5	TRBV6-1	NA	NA	TGTGCCAGCAGTACGACTGATCAGCCCCAGCATTTT	CASSTTDQPQHF
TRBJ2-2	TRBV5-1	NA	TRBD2	TGCGCCAGCGGGGCGGGAGTCCGGACCGGGGAGCTGTTTTTT	CASGAGVRTGELFF
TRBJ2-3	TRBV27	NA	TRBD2	TGTGCCAGCGTTGTACTGCGGGGGGGCAAGGATACGCAGTATTTT	CASVVLRGGKDTQYF
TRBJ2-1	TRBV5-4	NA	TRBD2	TGTGCCAGCAGCTTGGACTTGGGGACTAGCGGGATGGGTGAGCAGTTCTTC	CASSLDLGTSGMGEQFF
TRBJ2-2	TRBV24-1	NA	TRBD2	TGTGCCACCAGTGACCCTAGCGGGAGGGCCAAGTCCGGGGAGCTGTTTTTT	CATSDPSGRAKSGELFF
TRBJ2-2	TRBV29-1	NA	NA	TGCAGCGTTCTAGTCCCGAGCACCGGGGAGCTGTTTTTT	CSVLVPSTGELFF
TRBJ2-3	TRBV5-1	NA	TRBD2	TGCGCCAGCAGCTTGACTAGCGGGAGAACAGATACGCAGTATTTT	CASSLTSGRTDTQYF
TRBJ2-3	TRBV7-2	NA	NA	TGTGCCAGCAGCCCGGGTAATACGCAGTATTTT	CASSPGNTQYF
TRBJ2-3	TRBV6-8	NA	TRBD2	TGTGCCAGCAGTCGTACCTCGGGACTAGCGGGAGCTTGGGATACGCAGTATTTT	CASSRTSGLAGAWDTQYF
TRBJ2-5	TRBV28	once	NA	TGTGCCAGCAGTTTCGGGGGTCGAGAGACCCAGTACTTC	CASSFGGRETQYF
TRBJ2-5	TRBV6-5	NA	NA	TGTGCCAGCAGTTACCAGGGCCGAGAGACCCAGTACTTC	CASSYQGRETQYF
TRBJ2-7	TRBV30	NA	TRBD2	TGTGCCTGGAGTCCCCCGGGACTAGCGGGATCCTACGAGCAGTACTTC	CAWSPPGLAGSYEQYF
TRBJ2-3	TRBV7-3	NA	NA	TGTGCCAGCAGCCCGCAGGTCGGAGATACGCAGTATTTT	CASSPQVGDTQYF
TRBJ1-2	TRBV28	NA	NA	TGTGCCAGCAGTTTGGGGGGACTCCATAACTATGGCTACACCTTC	CASSLGGLHNYGYTF
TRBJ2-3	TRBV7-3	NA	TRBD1	TGTGCCAGCAGCTTAACCCGGGACAGTAGGACGCAGTATTTT	CASSLTRDSRTQYF
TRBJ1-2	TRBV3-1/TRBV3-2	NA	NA	TGTGCCAGCAGCATGGTATACGGAGTTAGCTATGGCTACACCTTC	CASSMVYGVSYGYTF
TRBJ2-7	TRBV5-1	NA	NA	TGCGCCAGCAGCGTGGACAGTAGATCCTACGAGCAGTACTTC	CASSVDSRSYEQYF
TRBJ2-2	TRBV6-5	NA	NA	TGTGCCAGCAGTTACTCGAGGGGCCCCGGGGGGCTGTTTTTT	CASSYSRGPGGLFF
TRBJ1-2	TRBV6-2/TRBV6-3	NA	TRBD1	TGTGCCAGCAGTCCCGACAGGGTCGGGTATGGCTACACCTTC	CASSPDRVGYGYTF
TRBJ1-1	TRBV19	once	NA	TGTGCCAGTAGTATTCGAGGGAGTGGCACTGAAGCTTTCTTT	CASSIRGSGTEAFF
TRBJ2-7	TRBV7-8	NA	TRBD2	TGTGCCAGCAGCTTAACTTATGTGAGCGGGAGCGGCGAGCAGTACTTC	CASSLTYVSGSGEQYF
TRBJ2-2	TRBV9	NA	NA	TGTGCCAGCAGCCAACCGGGGTCTAACACCGGGGAGCTGTTTTTT	CASSQPGSNTGELFF
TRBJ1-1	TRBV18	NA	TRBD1	TGTGCCAGCTCACCGGTACAGGGGTCGCTGAACACTGAAGCTTTCTTT	CASSPVQGSLNTEAFF
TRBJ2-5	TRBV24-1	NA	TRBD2	TGTGCCACCAGTGATTTGACCGGCGGGGGGCTGCAAGAGACCCAGTACTTC	CATSDLTGGGLQETQYF
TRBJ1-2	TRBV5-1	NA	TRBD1	TGCGCCAGCAGCTTATTGGACAGGGCGGGCTATGGCTACACCTTC	CASSLLDRAGYGYTF
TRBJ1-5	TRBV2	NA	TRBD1	TGTGCCAGCAGACCTTATCCGGCAGGGGGGTATCATAGCAATCAGCCCCAGCATTTT	CASRPYPAGGYHSNQPQHF
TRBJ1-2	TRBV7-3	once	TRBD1	TGTGCCAGCAGCGTATCCGGGACAGGAGGCTACACCTTC	CASSVSGTGGYTF
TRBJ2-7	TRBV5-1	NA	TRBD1	TGCGCCAGCAGCTTCTATGGACAGGGTTCGGACGAGCAGTACTTC	CASSFYGQGSDEQYF
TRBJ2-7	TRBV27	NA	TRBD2	TGTGCCACCCACGGGAGGTACGAGCAGTACTTC	CATHGRYEQYF
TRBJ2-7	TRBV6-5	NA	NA	TGTGCCAGCACCGGTGATACCTACGAGCAGTACTTC	CASTGDTYEQYF
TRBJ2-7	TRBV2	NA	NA	TGTGCCAGCAGGTCAGGGAGGAAGAGCTCCTACGAGCAGTACTTC	CASRSGRKSSYEQYF
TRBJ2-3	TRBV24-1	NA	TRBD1	TGTGCCACCAGTGCCCTAGGGGACAGCCGGAGCACAGATACGCAGTATTTT	CATSALGDSRSTDTQYF
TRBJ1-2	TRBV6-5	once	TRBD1	TGTGCCAGCAGTTACTCCGGGACAGGGGCTGGTGGCTACACCTTC	CASSYSGTGAGGYTF
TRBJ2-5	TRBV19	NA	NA	TGTGCCAGTAGTATCCGGGAGTACCAAGAGACCCAGTACTTC	CASSIREYQETQYF
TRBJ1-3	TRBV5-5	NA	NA	TGTGCCAGCACCTTGTCGGGGAGTTTCTCCGGAAACACCATATATTTT	CASTLSGSFSGNTIYF
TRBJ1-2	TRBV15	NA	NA	TGTGCCACCAGCAAGGGAGGCGACCTTAACTATGGCTACACCTTC	CATSKGGDLNYGYTF
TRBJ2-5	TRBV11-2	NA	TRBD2	TGTGCCAGCAGCTCCAGACTAGCGCAAGAGACCCAGTACTTC	CASSSRLAQETQYF
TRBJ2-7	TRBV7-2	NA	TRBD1	TGTGCCAGCAGCTGGGGACAGGGACCCACCGAGCAGTACTTC	CASSWGQGPTEQYF